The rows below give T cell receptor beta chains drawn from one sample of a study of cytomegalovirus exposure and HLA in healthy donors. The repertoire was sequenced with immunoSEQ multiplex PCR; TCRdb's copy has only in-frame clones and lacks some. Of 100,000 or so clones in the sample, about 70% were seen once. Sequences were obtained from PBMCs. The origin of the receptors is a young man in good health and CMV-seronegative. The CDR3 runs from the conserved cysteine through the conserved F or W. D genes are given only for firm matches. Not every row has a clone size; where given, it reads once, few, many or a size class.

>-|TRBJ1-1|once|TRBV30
CAWENVKGWGEAFF
TGTGCCTGGGAAAATGTTAAGGGGTGGGGTGAAGCTTTCTTT
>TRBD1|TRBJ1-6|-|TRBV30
CAWRAAGGIYNSPLHF
TGTGCCTGGAGAGCGGCAGGGGGCATATATAATTCACCCCTCCACTTT
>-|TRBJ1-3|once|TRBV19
CASSPGQISGNTIYF
TGTGCCAGTAGCCCGGGACAAATCTCTGGAAACACCATATATTTT
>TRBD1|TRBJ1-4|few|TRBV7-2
CASSLARLTTGAGEKLFF
TGTGCCAGCAGCTTAGCGCGGTTGACGACAGGGGCGGGTGAAAAACTGTTTTTT
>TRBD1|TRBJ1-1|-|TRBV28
CASSPPTGTNTEASF
TGTGCCAGCAGTCCCCCGACAGGGACGAACACTGAAGCTTCCTTT
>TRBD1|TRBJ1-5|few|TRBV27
CASSPKDRGGSNQPQHF
TGTGCCAGCAGTCCTAAAGACAGGGGGGGAAGCAATCAGCCCCAGCATTTT
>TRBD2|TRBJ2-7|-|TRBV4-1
CASSQGLAGYEQYF
TGCGCCAGCAGCCAAGGACTAGCGGGCTACGAGCAGTACTTC
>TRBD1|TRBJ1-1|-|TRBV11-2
CASSPGTGGNTEAFF
TGTGCCAGCAGCCCCGGGACAGGGGGGAACACTGAAGCTTTCTTT
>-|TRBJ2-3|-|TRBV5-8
CASSLAPSTDTQYF
TGTGCCAGCAGCTTGGCCCCTAGCACAGATACGCAGTATTTT
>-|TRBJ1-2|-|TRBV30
CAWSQGFNYGYTF
TGTGCCTGGAGCCAGGGTTTCAACTATGGCTACACCTTC
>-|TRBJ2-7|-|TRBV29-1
CSVLLLYEQYF
TGCAGCGTTCTTCTGCTATACGAGCAGTACTTC
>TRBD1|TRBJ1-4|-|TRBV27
CASSLGTGVEKLFF
TGTGCCAGCAGTTTGGGGACAGGGGTGGAAAAACTGTTTTTT
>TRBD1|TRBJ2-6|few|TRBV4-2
CASSQAVTGGNWANVLTF
TGTGCCAGCAGCCAAGCTGTGACAGGGGGAAACTGGGCCAACGTCCTGACTTTC
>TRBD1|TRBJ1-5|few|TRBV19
CASSIGTGGFNQPQHF
TGTGCCAGTAGTATAGGTACAGGGGGCTTCAATCAGCCCCAGCATTTT
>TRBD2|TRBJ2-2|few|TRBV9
CASSGLAGGFDTGELFF
TGTGCCAGCAGCGGACTAGCGGGAGGTTTTGACACCGGGGAGCTGTTTTTT
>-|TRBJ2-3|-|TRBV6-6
CASSYRGTSTDTQYF
TGTGCCAGCAGTTACCGCGGGACTAGCACAGATACGCAGTATTTT